These 16 T cell receptor beta chains were sequenced from one sample in a study of monozygotic twins with inflammatory bowel disease. TCRdb re-called the 5' RACE reads and shows each CDR3 protein once, DNA omitted. The sample table includes approximately 400,000 distinct CDR3 sequences. The specimen was blood. The receptors were gathered from a human donor with ulcerative colitis or Crohn's disease, or a healthy co-twin of an affected twin (not recorded which).

The chain carries TRBV12-3 or TRBV12-4 and TRBJ1-6. The CDR3 is 13 amino acids. The CDR3 sequence: CASSYEGISPLHF.

The gene calls are TRBV9 and TRBJ2-3; the D call of TRBD2 rests on TCRdb alone, since no DNA is present to check it. In germline, CDR1 is SGDLS, CDR2 YYNGEE. This CDR3 has 18 amino acids. CDR3 sequence reads: CASSETSGGGYITDTQYF.

The CDR3 region is CSAPGLADGYQETQYF. V usage is TRBV20-1 and J usage is TRBJ2-5; the D call of TRBD2 rests on TCRdb alone, since no DNA is present to check it. The CDR3 covers 16 residues. Germline-derived CDR1 and CDR2 are DFQATT and SNEGSKA (reference sequence).

The genes are TRBV7-7 and TRBJ2-1; the TRBD1 assignment by TCRdb is unverifiable without DNA. Germline V gene lookup returns CDR1 SSHAT and CDR2 FNYEAQ (reference sequence). This CDR3 contains 14 residues. CDR3: CASSLAGQGNEQFF.

CDR3 in amino acids: CASSLVWAGDRSHEQYF. This chain connects TRBV5-6 to TRBJ2-7; the D call of TRBD1 rests on TCRdb alone, since no DNA is present to check it. The CDR3 totals 17 residues. Germline CDR1 is SGHDT and CDR2 is YYEEEE.

The rearrangement links TRBV6-5 to TRBJ2-5; TCRdb proposes TRBD1, but this gene call is untestable without DNA. Germline V gene sequence: CDR1 MNHEY, CDR2 SVGAGI. This CDR3 has 16 amino acids. CDR3: CASSYYRTGWRETQYF.

The chain combines TRBV10-3 with TRBJ2-4; TCRdb calls TRBD1, which cannot be checked without DNA. Germline CDR1 reads ENHRY; CDR2 reads SYGVKD. CDR3 length: 14 amino acids. CDR3 residues: CAISAETGVYIQYF.

V and J are TRBV12-3 or TRBV12-4 and TRBJ2-3. The CDR3 extends over 14 amino acids. CDR3 sequence: CASSFGYFTDTQYF.

The chain joins TRBV5-1 to TRBJ2-2; TCRdb calls TRBD1, which cannot be checked without DNA. The CDR3 contains 15 residues. CDR1 is SGHRS and CDR2 is YFSETQ in the germline V gene. CDR3 sequence: CASSFRQGRAGELFF.

The chain carries TRBV5-5 and TRBJ2-7. The V gene's germline CDR1 is SGHKS and CDR2 YYEKEE (reference sequence). CDR3 size: 16 residues. The CDR3 protein is CASSLRSGLSSYEQYF.

CDR3 residues: CASSFSGNGELFF. The V gene is TRBV11-2, the J gene TRBJ2-2; lacking DNA, the TRBD1 call made by TCRdb goes unchecked. Per the germline V gene, CDR1 is SGHAT and CDR2 is FQNNGV. This CDR3 is 13 amino acids long.

This CDR3 reads CASSVSGGATDTQYF. The chain links TRBV11-2 to TRBJ2-3; TCRdb's D gene call, TRBD1, goes unchecked for lack of DNA. Germline CDR1 is SGHAT and CDR2 is FQNNGV. The CDR3 runs to 15 residues.

CDR3 region: CASSYQGGAYEQYF. V gene TRBV6-6 combines with J gene TRBJ2-7; the D call of TRBD1 rests on TCRdb alone, since no DNA is present to check it. From germline, CDR1 is MNHNY and CDR2 SVGAGI (reference sequence). This CDR3 has 14 amino acids.

The CDR3 sequence: CASSTTPNSYNEQFF. The chain recombines TRBV13 with TRBJ2-1. The CDR3 is 15 amino acids. Germline CDR1 and CDR2: PRHDT and FYEKMQ (reference sequence).

The chain carries TRBV6-2 or TRBV6-3 and TRBJ2-7; the TRBD2 assignment by TCRdb is unverifiable without DNA. Germline V lookup: CDR1 MNHEY, CDR2 SVGEGT. The CDR3 extends over 16 amino acids. The CDR3 sequence: CASSYPPRQRSYEQYF.

The gene calls are TRBV6-2 or TRBV6-3 and TRBJ2-5; TCRdb's assignment of TRBD2 cannot be checked, as there is no DNA. Germline V gene lookup returns CDR1 MNHEY and CDR2 SVGEGT. The length of the CDR3 is 14 residues. The CDR3 spells CASSYLGRKETQYF.